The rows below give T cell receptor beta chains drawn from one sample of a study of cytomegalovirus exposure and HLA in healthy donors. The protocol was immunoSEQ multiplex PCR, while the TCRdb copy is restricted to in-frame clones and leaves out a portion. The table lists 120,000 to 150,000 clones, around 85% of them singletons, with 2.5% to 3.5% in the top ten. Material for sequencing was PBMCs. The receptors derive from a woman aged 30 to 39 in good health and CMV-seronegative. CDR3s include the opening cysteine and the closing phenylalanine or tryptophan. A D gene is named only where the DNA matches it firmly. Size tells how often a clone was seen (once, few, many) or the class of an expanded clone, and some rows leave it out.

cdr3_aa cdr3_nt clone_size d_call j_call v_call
CSSSLASGEQETQYF TGTTCCAGCAGCTTGGCTAGCGGGGAGCAAGAGACCCAGTACTTC . TRBD2 TRBJ2-5 TRBV7-9
CAISELGQGAGTDTQYF TGTGCCATCAGTGAGTTGGGACAGGGGGCAGGCACAGATACGCAGTATTTT . TRBD1 TRBJ2-3 TRBV10-3
CASSSPGLAADTQYF TGTGCCAGCAGCTCTCCGGGACTAGCGGCGGATACGCAGTATTTT once TRBD2 TRBJ2-3 TRBV6-5
CASSRGTGARGYTF TGTGCCAGTAGCAGGGGGACAGGGGCGAGAGGCTACACCTTC . TRBD1 TRBJ1-2 TRBV19
CASSRSRETQYF TGTGCCAGCAGCCGCTCGCGGGAGACCCAGTACTTC . . TRBJ2-5 TRBV7-9
CASSLARVWENQPQHF TGTGCCAGCAGCTTAGCGAGGGTATGGGAAAATCAGCCCCAGCATTTT . . TRBJ1-5 TRBV7-8
CASSFVAGGDNEQFF TGTGCCAGCAGCTTCGTAGCGGGAGGGGACAATGAGCAGTTCTTC . TRBD2 TRBJ2-1 TRBV27
CASSQDRFSDGYTF TGCGCCAGCAGCCAAGACAGGTTTAGCGATGGCTACACCTTC few . TRBJ1-2 TRBV4-3
CASSPRLAGEETQYF TGTGCCAGCAGCCCTCGCCTAGCGGGAGAGGAGACCCAGTACTTC . TRBD2 TRBJ2-5 TRBV5-4
CASSRTGFTDTQYF TGTGCCAGCAGCCGGACGGGGTTTACAGATACGCAGTATTTT . . TRBJ2-3 TRBV6-1
CSVVGRPRGRPYEQYF TGCAGCGTTGTAGGGAGACCCAGGGGCAGACCCTACGAGCAGTACTTC . . TRBJ2-7 TRBV29-1
CASSDLGPETQYF TGTGCCAGCAGTGACTTGGGGCCCGAGACCCAGTACTTC . . TRBJ2-5 TRBV6-1